The rows below give T cell receptor beta chains drawn from one sample of a study of blood T cell repertoires in COVID-19. The repertoire was sequenced with immunoSEQ multiplex PCR; TCRdb's copy has only in-frame clones and lacks some. The data show over 150,000 clones, 84% seen once. The sequencing sample was made of peripheral blood. The receptor set was obtained from a woman older than 75 with COVID-19, enrolled during active disease. Both conserved end residues are part of each CDR3. The D gene is left open where the match is weak. Only part of the rows carry a size: once, few, many, or a class if the clone is expanded.

>TRBJ2-5|TRBV6-6|.|TRBD1
TGTGCCAGCAACCGACAGGGTGAGACCCAGTACTTC
CASNRQGETQYF
>TRBJ1-3|TRBV7-2|once|.
TGTGCCAGCAGCTTAGTGCACATCTCTGGAAACACCATATATTTT
CASSLVHISGNTIYF
>TRBJ1-5|TRBV28|.|.
TGTGCCAGCAGTTTAGTAACGGGGGAACAGCCCCAGCATTTT
CASSLVTGEQPQHF
>TRBJ1-2|TRBV6-1|.|.
TGTGCCAGCAGTGAAGTGAGGCAGATCTATGGCTACACCTTC
CASSEVRQIYGYTF
>TRBJ1-6|TRBV14|.|.
TGTGCCAGCAGCCCGACGGGGGTGTCACCCCTCCACTTT
CASSPTGVSPLHF
>TRBJ1-1|TRBV5-5|.|TRBD1
TGTGCCAGCAGCCTAGGACAGGGCAGAACTGAAGCTTTCTTT
CASSLGQGRTEAFF
>TRBJ2-5|TRBV5-1|few|TRBD1
TGCGCCAGCAGCTTGGCAGGACAGGGAGAGACCCAGTACTTC
CASSLAGQGETQYF
>TRBJ2-7|TRBV9|many|.
TGTGCCAGCAGCGGGCTCTCCTACGAGCAGTACTTC
CASSGLSYEQYF
>TRBJ1-5|TRBV28|.|TRBD1
TGTGCCAGCAGCCCCCCAACCGGGACAGGGGGCGGTCAGCCCCAGCATTTT
CASSPPTGTGGGQPQHF
>TRBJ2-3|TRBV3-1/TRBV3-2|.|.
TGTGCCAGCAGCCCCGGGGACGGGAGGCAGTATTTT
CASSPGDGRQYF
>TRBJ2-7|TRBV6-5|.|TRBD2
TGTGCCAGCAGTTACTTCACTAGCGGGAGTGGCGAGCAGTACTTC
CASSYFTSGSGEQYF
>TRBJ1-2|TRBV5-1|.|.
TGCGCCAGCAGCTACAACAGTGTTAACTATGGCTACACCTTC
CASSYNSVNYGYTF
>TRBJ2-1|TRBV5-1|.|.
TGCGCCAGCAGCTTGGTCATGGGACTGAGCTCCTACAATGAGCAGTTCTTC
CASSLVMGLSSYNEQFF
>TRBJ2-3|TRBV7-3|.|.
TGTGCCAGCAGCTTGGCTTCTGGGGGGGATACGCAGTATTTT
CASSLASGGDTQYF
>TRBJ2-7|TRBV10-1|once|TRBD1
TGCGCCAGCACCTGGACAGGGCTTACCTACGAGCAGTACTTC
CASTWTGLTYEQYF
>TRBJ1-3|TRBV18|.|.
TGTGCCAGCTCACCAACAGCCCGAGACTCTGGAAACACCATATATTTT
CASSPTARDSGNTIYF
>TRBJ2-2|TRBV21-1|.|.
TGTGCCAGCAGCCCAAGACCGGGACAGGGTATCACCGGGGAGCTGTTTTTT
CASSPRPGQGITGELFF
>TRBJ2-5|TRBV5-1|.|TRBD1
TGCGCCAGCAGTACAGGGGTAGAGACCCAGTACTTC
CASSTGVETQYF
>TRBJ2-5|TRBV7-3|.|TRBD2
TGTGCCAGCAGCCCGAACCGGACTAGGACCTACCAAGAGACCCAGTACTTC
CASSPNRTRTYQETQYF
>TRBJ2-1|TRBV9|.|TRBD2
TGTGCCAGCAGCCCACTGAGCGGGGGTTACAATGAGCAGTTCTTC
CASSPLSGGYNEQFF
>TRBJ1-5|TRBV2|.|.
TGTGCCAGCAATACAGTTAGCAATCAGCCCCAGCATTTT
CASNTVSNQPQHF
>TRBJ1-5|TRBV2|.|.
TGTGCCAGCAGCGACACTTCGACATTTACCCCCCAGCATTTT
CASSDTSTFTPQHF
>TRBJ2-2|TRBV2|.|.
TGTGCCAGCAGTCAGAGACAGGGCTGGAGCGGGAGGAACACCGGGGAGCTGTTTTTT
CASSQRQGWSGRNTGELFF
>TRBJ2-1|TRBV11-2|.|.
TGTGCCAGCAGCTTAGCGGGGGTCCTTAATGAGCAGTTCTTC
CASSLAGVLNEQFF
>TRBJ1-1|TRBV6-4|.|.
TGTGCCAGCAGTGGGACAGAGAACACTGAAGCTTTCTTT
CASSGTENTEAFF
>TRBJ1-2|TRBV6-5|.|.
TGTGCCACTATGGGGGCTTTCAACTATGGCTACACCTTC
CATMGAFNYGYTF
>TRBJ2-7|TRBV6-5|.|TRBD2
TGTGCCAGCAGTTACCTAGCGGGAAGCTCCTACGAGCAGTACTTC
CASSYLAGSSYEQYF
>TRBJ2-2|TRBV4-1|.|.
TGCGCCAGCAGCCAAGATCCCCACAGAAACACCGGGGAGCTGTTTTTT
CASSQDPHRNTGELFF
>TRBJ2-4|TRBV24-1|once|.
TGTGCCACCAGTGCAGGGCCTGGCGGCGTTCAGTACTTC
CATSAGPGGVQYF
>TRBJ2-7|TRBV28|.|.
TGTGCCAGCTTGACGGGAACCTACGAGCAGTACTTC
CASLTGTYEQYF
>TRBJ2-5|TRBV3-1/TRBV3-2|once|TRBD2
TGTGCCAGCAGCCACGGGACTAGCGGGGGGGGAGGGACCCAGTACTTC
CASSHGTSGGGGTQYF
>TRBJ2-1|TRBV29-1|.|.
TGCAGCGTGATAATGGAGGTTAACTCTTACTTCTTC
CSVIMEVNSYFF
>TRBJ1-1|TRBV15|.|TRBD1
TGTGCCACCCGTCAACAGGGGGTGGCTGAAGCTTTCTTT
CATRQQGVAEAFF
>TRBJ1-2|TRBV27|.|TRBD1
TGTGCCAGCAGTCCCCCTCCGGGACAGGGAGGAGGCTACACCTTC
CASSPPPGQGGGYTF
>TRBJ2-7|TRBV12-3/TRBV12-4|.|.
TGTGCCAGCAGGCGCTCCTACGAGCAGTACTTC
CASRRSYEQYF
>TRBJ2-1|TRBV24-1|.|TRBD2
TGTGCCACCAGTGAGAGCGGGAGGAAAAACAATGAGCAGTTCTTC
CATSESGRKNNEQFF
>TRBJ2-3|TRBV28|.|TRBD2
TGTGCCAGCAGTACCCCCCGGACTAGCGGGGCGGATACGCAGTATTTT
CASSTPRTSGADTQYF
>TRBJ1-3|TRBV2|.|.
TGTGCCAGCATGGGAGGGCCTGGAAGGGGCTCTGGAAACACCATATATTTT
CASMGGPGRGSGNTIYF
>TRBJ1-5|TRBV19|many|.
TGTGCCACCTTCGGGTATAGCAATCAGCCCCAGCATTTT
CATFGYSNQPQHF
>TRBJ1-1|TRBV18|.|.
TGTGCCAGCTCACCGCAACGGGGGGTTCCGGGCACTGAAGCTTTCTTT
CASSPQRGVPGTEAFF
>TRBJ2-5|TRBV5-1|.|.
TGCGCCAGCAGCTTAAGCGGCCAAAGCGAGACCCAGTACTTC
CASSLSGQSETQYF
>TRBJ1-2|TRBV7-2|.|.
TGTGCCAGCAGCACCCGCGGGGGGTTTAACTATGGCTACACCTTC
CASSTRGGFNYGYTF
>TRBJ2-1|TRBV18|.|.
TGTGCCAGCTCACCCGGACAGATCTCCTACAATGAGCAGTTCTTC
CASSPGQISYNEQFF
>TRBJ2-2|TRBV6-5|.|TRBD2
TGTGCCAGCAGTTACAATCGGGGGGCGAACACCGGGGAGCTGTTTTTT
CASSYNRGANTGELFF
>TRBJ2-3|TRBV6-1|.|.
TGTGCCAGCAGTGAGGCCCAGGGCACAGATACGCAGTATTTT
CASSEAQGTDTQYF
>TRBJ2-1|TRBV18|.|.
TGTGCCAGCTCACCATTCTCCTTATACAGGAATGAGCAGTTCTTC
CASSPFSLYRNEQFF
>TRBJ1-3|TRBV5-1|few|.
TGCGCCAGCAGTGAAGGACATCAGGGGGGAAACACCATATATTTT
CASSEGHQGGNTIYF
>TRBJ2-1|TRBV3-1/TRBV3-2|.|.
TGTGCCAGCAGCCAAGTTCCCGTGATTGGAAGGGAAACACACGGAGGCAATGAGCAGTTCTTC
CASSQVPVIGRETHGGNEQFF
>TRBJ1-5|TRBV30|.|TRBD1
TGTGCCTGGACGGGAGGGGGCGGTCAGCCCCAGCATTTT
CAWTGGGGQPQHF
>TRBJ2-5|TRBV7-9|.|.
TGTGCCAGCAGCTTAGACGGGTCTACATCCCAAGAGACCCAGTACTTC
CASSLDGSTSQETQYF
>TRBJ1-1|TRBV7-3|once|.
TGTGCCAGCAGCACTAGACACCCGAACACTGAAGCTTTCTTT
CASSTRHPNTEAFF
>TRBJ2-1|TRBV7-9|few|TRBD2
TGTGCCAGCAGCTTAACTGGGACTAGCGGGAGTTTTGAGCAGTTCTTC
CASSLTGTSGSFEQFF
>TRBJ2-1|TRBV2|once|TRBD1
TGTGCCAGCAACGGCAGGGGGCTTGTTGAGCAGTTCTTC
CASNGRGLVEQFF
>TRBJ1-2|TRBV27|.|.
TGTGCCAGCAGTTTAAAGAGGGACTATGGCTACACCTTC
CASSLKRDYGYTF
>TRBJ1-2|TRBV18|.|.
TGTGCCAGCTCACCCACCAGGACAGACGATGGCTACACCTTC
CASSPTRTDDGYTF
>TRBJ1-1|TRBV25-1|once|TRBD1
TGTGCCAGCAGTCCGACCCGGGACAGGGTGTACACTGAAGCTTTCTTT
CASSPTRDRVYTEAFF
>TRBJ2-1|TRBV27|.|TRBD1
TGTGCCAGCAGCCTACAGGGGAATGAGCAGTTCTTC
CASSLQGNEQFF